This is a list of T cell receptor beta chains from one sample in a study of T cell repertoires in cytomegalovirus infection. Their cognate antigens are unknown. TCRdb used MiXCR to reprocess the reads, holding one entry per CDR3 protein. The table lists some 920,000 distinct CDR3 sequences, roughly 31% of them singletons. The sequences come from cultured CD8+ T cells from PBMCs, collected from culture after CMV antigen stimulation. Receptors originate from a human donor in good health (CMV status not recorded). Some clones in this sample may be carry-over from other donors' samples. The CDR3 runs from the conserved cysteine through the conserved F or W. The D gene is left open where the match is weak. Rows may omit the clone size; those that give it use once, few, many or a size class.

TRBV29-1	NA	NA	TRBJ2-3	TGCAGCCTATTGCCGAGGGGGGCAGATACGCAGTATTTT	CSLLPRGADTQYF
TRBV6-5	NA	TRBD2	TRBJ2-1	TGTGCCAGCAGTTCGGGAGGCAAGGAGTTCTTC	CASSSGGKEFF
TRBV5-5	NA	TRBD2	TRBJ2-7	TGTGCCAGCAGCGAGGGACTAGCGGACTACGAGCAGTACTTC	CASSEGLADYEQYF
TRBV25-1	few	NA	TRBJ2-1	TGTGCCAGCGGGTGGACCGGGGAGCAGTTCTTC	CASGWTGEQFF
TRBV9	NA	NA	TRBJ2-3	TGTGCCAGCAGCGTAGGGGGCTTAGAGGGTACGCAGTATTTT	CASSVGGLEGTQYF
TRBV15	NA	NA	TRBJ2-7	TGTGCCACCGGAGCTAGGCGGGGCTACGAGCAGTACTTC	CATGARRGYEQYF
TRBV20-1	few	NA	TRBJ2-7	TGCAGTGCTTTGGGCGGGCAGGCCCCCTACGAGCAGTACTTC	CSALGGQAPYEQYF
TRBV9	many	NA	TRBJ1-5	TGTGCCAGCAGCACCTCGGGGGGAAATCAGCCCCAGCATTTT	CASSTSGGNQPQHF
TRBV15	few	NA	TRBJ2-5	TGTGCCACCAGCAGAGACGTGAACCTCCAAGAGACCCAGTACTTC	CATSRDVNLQETQYF
TRBV4-1	few	NA	TRBJ1-1	TGCGCCAGCAGCCAAGATAGCCAGTACACTGAAGCTTTCTTT	CASSQDSQYTEAFF
TRBV5-6	NA	NA	TRBJ2-5	TGTGCCAGCAGCTTGGCCCGGGGGCCGTACCAAGAGACCCAGTACTTC	CASSLARGPYQETQYF
TRBV19	NA	NA	TRBJ2-7	TGTGCCAGTAGTATAGAGGGAGACCGATTCTACGAGCAGTACTTC	CASSIEGDRFYEQYF
TRBV5-1	NA	NA	TRBJ1-1	TGCGCCAGCAGCTCTGATGGGGGGATTGATATCATGAACACTGAAGCTTTCTTT	CASSSDGGIDIMNTEAFF
TRBV9	NA	NA	TRBJ1-3	TGTGCCAGCAGCTTCCCGGCGGAGGGTGACTCTGGAAACACCATATATTTT	CASSFPAEGDSGNTIYF
TRBV3-1	few	NA	TRBJ2-7	TGTGCCAGCAGCCAAGAACGGGGGCGCTCCTACGAGCAGTACTTC	CASSQERGRSYEQYF
TRBV6-2/TRBV6-3	few	NA	TRBJ2-3	TGTGCCAGCAGTCCGCCCGGGTTCGCAGATACGCAGTATTTT	CASSPPGFADTQYF
TRBV5-1	NA	TRBD2	TRBJ2-1	TGCGCCAGCAGCCCGCGATCCAGCGGGGGGTCGAGCTCCTACAATGAGCAGTTCTTC	CASSPRSSGGSSSYNEQFF
TRBV6-6	NA	TRBD2	TRBJ2-4	TGTGCCAGCAGTCCCCGGACTAGAGATAACATTCAGTACTTC	CASSPRTRDNIQYF
TRBV27	NA	TRBD1	TRBJ2-7	TGTGCCAGCAGTCAAAACTGGGGGGACAGGCCCTACGAGCAGTACTTC	CASSQNWGDRPYEQYF
TRBV7-9	many	NA	TRBJ1-4	TGTGCCAGCAGCTTAGCCACGAATGAAAAACTGTTTTTT	CASSLATNEKLFF
TRBV25-1	NA	NA	TRBJ1-4	TGTGCCAGCAGTGAGGGAAAGGGGTGGAGGACTAATGAAAAACTGTTTTTT	CASSEGKGWRTNEKLFF
TRBV27	many	NA	TRBJ2-1	TGTGCCAGCAGTTTGTATGCTGAGCAGTTCTTC	CASSLYAEQFF
TRBV27	NA	TRBD1	TRBJ1-2	TGTGCCAGCAGCGTCGGGTCAGGGGGCTATGGCTACACCTTC	CASSVGSGGYGYTF
TRBV7-6	NA	NA	TRBJ2-1	TGTGCCAGCAGCTATTACGGTGAGGAGCAGTTCTTC	CASSYYGEEQFF
TRBV6-1	few	NA	TRBJ1-1	TGTGCCAGCTTTTTCCCCGGGGGGGACACTGAAGCTTTCTTT	CASFFPGGDTEAFF
TRBV28	NA	TRBD2	TRBJ2-5	TGTGCCAGCAGTTTTCCGGAGGCCGGGACTAGCGGACATGAGACCCAGTACTTC	CASSFPEAGTSGHETQYF
TRBV4-1	NA	NA	TRBJ2-7	TGCGCCAGCAGCCAACAGGACACTGGGGGCTACGAGCAGTACTTC	CASSQQDTGGYEQYF
TRBV29-1	NA	TRBD1	TRBJ2-5	TGCAGCGGACGGGACAGGGTGGAGACCCAGTACTTC	CSGRDRVETQYF
TRBV19	NA	TRBD1	TRBJ1-2	TGTGCCAGTAGTTTCGGCGGAGGGACAGGGGAAGCAAGTGGCTACACCTTC	CASSFGGGTGEASGYTF
TRBV20-1	NA	TRBD2	TRBJ2-5	TGCAGTGCTAGACCCCTCGTCGCGGGGGGGTTTGAGACCCAGTACTTC	CSARPLVAGGFETQYF
TRBV25-1	NA	TRBD1	TRBJ2-1	TGTGCCAGCAGTAACAGGGGCAGGATTCTCGCCAATGAGCAGTTCTTC	CASSNRGRILANEQFF